Below, 20 T cell receptor beta chains from the same sample are listed, as sequenced in a study of T-cell memory formation after mild COVID-19. TCRdb re-analysed the 5' RACE reads in MiXCR, keeping a single row per CDR3 protein. The sample shows 550,000 to 700,000 distinct CDR3 sequences, about 20% of them seen only once. Sequencing was carried out using PBMCs or a T cell subset sorted from them (not recorded which). The receptors here all came from an adult woman who had mild COVID-19 (a few samples of this study predate the infection). Cell type and time point are not known.

This clonotype was observed many times. The V call is TRBV6-6, the J call TRBJ2-2, with a possible D match to TRBD2 (5 bases). The CDR3 is made up of 14 amino acids. V dropped 6 bases and J dropped 7 bases, with 15 bases sitting between them. CDR1 is MNHNY, CDR2 SVGAGI, per germline (reference sequence). CDR3 protein: CASRRLNEGGELFF. CDR3 nucleotides: TGTGCCAGCAGACGACTCAATGAGGGCGGGGAGCTGTTTTTT.

The J gene is TRBJ2-7, the V gene TRBV20-1, with D hard to call. With 7 bases removed from V and 5 bases from J, the gap between germline ends came to 12 bases. The germline V gene has CDR1 DFQATT and CDR2 SNEGSKA (reference sequence). This CDR3 has 11 residues. DNA for the CDR3: TGCAGTGGGAGAGGTGGGGACGAGCAGTACTTC. Amino acid sequence: CSGRGGDEQYF.

This chain joins TRBV28 and TRBJ2-3; D gene unclear. Trimming removed 3 bases from V and 6 bases from J, with 10 bases in between. The CDR3 contains 13 residues. Germline assignment: CDR1 MDHEN and CDR2 SYDVKM. The CDR3 here is CASSLKSLDTQYF. CDR3 sequence (DNA): TGTGCCAGCAGTTTGAAGAGCCTGGATACGCAGTATTTT.

The gene calls are TRBV4-1 and TRBJ1-2, with D hard to call. The CDR3 is 15 amino acids. Germline-derived CDR1 and CDR2 are MGHRA and YSYEKL. V dropped 1 base and J dropped 0 bases, with 9 bases sitting between them. The CDR3 sequence: CASSQGGNANYGYTF. The CDR3 DNA reads as TGCGCCAGCAGCCAAGGGGGAAACGCTAACTATGGCTACACCTTC.

This chain connects TRBV6-5 to TRBJ2-7; the D is unclear. The V end was cut by 6 bases, the J end by 3 bases, with 9 bases between. The CDR3 spans 12 residues. Germline CDR1 and CDR2: MNHEY and SVGAGI. CDR3 loop: CASRGLLYEQYF. CDR3 DNA: TGTGCCAGCAGGGGCCTACTCTACGAGCAGTACTTC.

This clonotype was recorded a few times. The chain joins TRBV10-3 to TRBJ2-1; TRBD2 aligns across 12 bases. Germline-derived CDR1 and CDR2 are ENHRY and SYGVKD. This CDR3 contains 15 residues. After removal of 2 bases from V and 5 bases from J, the junction contained 1 base not matched to a gene. The CDR3 here is CAISERLAGDNEQFF. The CDR3 region has the DNA TGTGCCATCAGTGAGCGACTAGCGGGGGACAATGAGCAGTTCTTC.

The rearrangement links TRBV19 to TRBJ2-3; the D is unclear. Per germline, CDR1 LNHDA and CDR2 SQIVND (reference sequence). There are 14 residues in the CDR3. Trimming stripped 6 bases from V and 0 bases from J, with 10 bases between. The CDR3 DNA sequence: TGTGCCAGTAGGCAAGGGATTAGCACAGATACGCAGTATTTT. Its protein is CASRQGISTDTQYF.

The rearrangement uses TRBV12-3 or TRBV12-4 and TRBJ2-7; D ambiguous. The CDR3 runs to 15 residues. The ends were cut back, 0 bases at V and 9 bases at J, with 18 bases in the middle. CDR3 sequence (DNA): TGTGCCAGCAGTTTAGCGAATTGGGGTCTATTGGGGCAGTACTTC. This codes for CASSLANWGLLGQYF.

A few counts support this clonotype. The rearrangement links TRBV19 to TRBJ1-6, with 10 bases identical to TRBD1. The germline V gene has CDR1 LNHDA and CDR2 SQIVND (reference sequence). This CDR3 spans 17 amino acids. Germline trimming cut 6 bases from V and 0 bases from J; bases unmatched to any gene: 5. The CDR3 nucleotides read TGTGCCAGTAGGCTTGGGACAGGGGTCTCCTATAATTCACCCCTCCACTTT. This sequence encodes CASRLGTGVSYNSPLHF. Full variable domain (remainder filled in from reference TRBV19 and TRBJ1-6): DGGITQSPKYLFRKEGQNVTLSCEQNLNHDAMYWYRQDPGQGLRLIYYSQIVNDFQKGDIAEGYSVSREKKESFPLTVTSAQKNPTAFYLCASRLGTGVSYNSPLHFGNGTRLTVT.

The chain combines TRBV12-3 or TRBV12-4 with TRBJ2-7, with D possibly being TRBD2 (6 bases). With 4 bases removed from V and 3 bases from J, the gap between germline ends came to 13 bases. The CDR3 runs 14 residues. The CDR3 region has the DNA TGTGCCAGCAGTTACGGTGGGGGGTTCTACGAGCAGTACTTC. Translation: CASSYGGGFYEQYF.

This clonotype was seen a handful of times. The chain combines TRBV15 with TRBJ1-3; no reliable D call. This CDR3 is 16 amino acids long. The germline V gene has CDR1 LNHNV and CDR2 YYDKDF (reference sequence). Trimming shortened V by 3 bases and J by 0 bases, and 12 bases separated the two germline ends. This CDR3 reads CATSRGSGDSGNTIYF. In DNA, the CDR3 is TGTGCCACCAGCAGGGGAAGTGGGGACTCTGGAAACACCATATATTTT. Looking up the rest from reference TRBV15 and TRBJ1-3 gives the full variable domain: DAMVIQNPRYQVTQFGKPVTLSCSQTLNHNVMYWYQQKSSQAPKLLFHYYDKDFNNEADTPDNFQSRRPNTSFCFLDIRSPGLGDTAMYLCATSRGSGDSGNTIYFGEGSWLTVV.

This clonotype was observed a handful of times. This chain uses TRBV6-2 or TRBV6-3 with TRBJ1-2, with D unresolved. The CDR3 has 15 residues. CDR1 and CDR2 (germline): MNHEY, SVGEGT. Trimming cost V 8 bases and J 0 bases, with 16 bases left between them. The CDR3 nucleotides read TGTGCCAGCGGGAGGAACACGGTCCCTAACTATGGCTACACCTTC. Translated, it gives CASGRNTVPNYGYTF.

The chain links TRBV20-1 to TRBJ2-7, with 10 bases that match TRBD2. Unmatched junction bases numbered 6, after V lost 0 bases and J lost 1 base. CDR1 is DFQATT and CDR2 is SNEGSKA in the germline V gene (reference sequence). There are 16 residues in the CDR3. The CDR3 coding sequence is TGCAGTGCTAGAGATAGATGGACTAGCGGATCCTACGAGCAGTACTTC. Its protein is CSARDRWTSGSYEQYF.

This chain links TRBV5-1 with TRBJ1-3; D unclear. The CDR3 length is 14 residues. Germline V CDR1 and CDR2: SGHRS, YFSETQ. The V and J ends lost 4 bases and 0 bases respectively, with 8 bases between them. CDR3 coding DNA: TGCGCCAGCAGCGGGGAGCACTCTGGAAACACCATATATTTT. Translation: CASSGEHSGNTIYF. Combining the CDR3 with reference TRBV5-1 and TRBJ1-3 gives the whole variable domain KAGVTQTPRYLIKTRGQQVTLSCSPISGHRSVSWYQQTPGQGLQFLFEYFSETQRNKGNFPGRFSGRQFSNSRSEMNVSTLELGDSALYLCASSGEHSGNTIYFGEGSWLTVV.

V is TRBV6-5 and J is TRBJ2-2, with D tentatively TRBD1 (6 bases). Trimming removed 0 bases at V and 6 bases at J, with 11 bases between. Germline lookup yields CDR1 MNHEY and CDR2 SVGAGI. The CDR3 has 15 residues. The CDR3 sequence is CASSYSNRAAGELFF. The CDR3 DNA is TGTGCCAGCAGTTACTCGAACAGGGCCGCCGGGGAGCTGTTTTTT.

The chain joins TRBV25-1 to TRBJ1-2; D is possibly TRBD1 (5 bases). Germline lookup yields CDR1 MGHDK and CDR2 SYGVNS. This CDR3 is 12 amino acids long. The V gene lost 5 bases and the J gene lost 3 bases, with 7 bases spanning the gap. The CDR3 spells CASSWGDYGYTF. CDR3 sequence (DNA): TGTGCCAGCAGTTGGGGGGACTATGGCTACACCTTC.

This rearrangement joins TRBV7-3 to TRBJ2-3; a possible D gene is TRBD1 (6 bases). The germline V and J ends were trimmed by 1 base and 3 bases, with 14 bases remaining between them. Germline CDR1 reads SGHTA; CDR2 reads FQGTGA. This CDR3 comprises 16 residues. The CDR3 DNA reads TGTGCCAGCAGCTTAAGCACAGGGCCCTCAACAGATACGCAGTATTTT. Protein product: CASSLSTGPSTDTQYF.

The J gene is TRBJ1-3, the V gene TRBV25-1, with D unclear. The germline V gene encodes CDR1 MGHDK and CDR2 SYGVNS. V was trimmed by 2 bases and J by 2 bases, leaving 10 bases between them. The CDR3 covers 15 residues. The CDR3 loop is CASSEPLGPGNTIYF. The DNA for the CDR3 is TGTGCCAGCAGTGAACCCCTTGGCCCTGGAAACACCATATATTTT.

This clonotype was counted between two and nine times. The rearrangement joins TRBV3-1 to TRBJ2-7; tentatively, D is TRBD1 (7 bases). The length of the CDR3 is 19 residues. CDR1 LGHDT and CDR2 YNNKEL come from the germline V gene (reference sequence). V shed 3 bases and J shed 4 bases, with 28 bases lying between them. In DNA, the CDR3 is TGTGCCAGCAGCCATCCAAGGGGGGACAGTCGGACCCTACCGTACGAGCAGTACTTC. It encodes CASSHPRGDSRTLPYEQYF.

The rearrangement uses TRBV6-5 and TRBJ1-2, with TRBD1 as a possible D gene (5 bases). The CDR3 runs 15 residues. The V end was cut by 6 bases, the J end by 5 bases, with 19 bases between. CDR1 and CDR2 (germline): MNHEY, SVGAGI. CDR3 sequence: CASSPRGPYEYGYTF. The CDR3 DNA is TGTGCCAGCAGCCCGAGGGGACCATATGAGTATGGCTACACCTTC.